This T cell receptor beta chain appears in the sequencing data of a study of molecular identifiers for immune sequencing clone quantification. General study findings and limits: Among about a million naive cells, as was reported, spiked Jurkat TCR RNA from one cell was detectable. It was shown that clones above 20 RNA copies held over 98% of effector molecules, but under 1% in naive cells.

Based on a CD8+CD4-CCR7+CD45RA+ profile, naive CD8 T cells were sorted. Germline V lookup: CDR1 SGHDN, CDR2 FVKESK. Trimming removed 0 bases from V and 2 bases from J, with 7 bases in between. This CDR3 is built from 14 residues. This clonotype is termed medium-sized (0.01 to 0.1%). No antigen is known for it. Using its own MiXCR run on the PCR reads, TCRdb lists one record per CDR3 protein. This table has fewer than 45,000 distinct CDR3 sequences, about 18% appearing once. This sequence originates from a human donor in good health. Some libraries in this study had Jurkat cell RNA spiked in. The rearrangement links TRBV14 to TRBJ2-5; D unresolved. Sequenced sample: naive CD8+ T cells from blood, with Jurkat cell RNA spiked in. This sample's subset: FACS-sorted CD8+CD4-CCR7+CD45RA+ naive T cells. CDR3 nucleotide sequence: TGTGCCAGCAGCCAAGATCGGGTACAAGAGACCCAGTACTTC. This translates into CASSQDRVQETQYF.